Presented here are 25 T cell receptor beta chains from one specimen sequenced in a study of TIL therapy for anti-PD-1-resistant metastatic lung cancer. As for time point: pre-treatment sample, taken before nivolumab and TIL therapy. The immunoSEQ assay was v3. The data were produced by immunoSEQ multiplex PCR, yet TCRdb's version contains in-frame clones alone and is incomplete. The sample has approximately 47,000 clones; 80% to 90% are singletons. This specimen was blood, taken at baseline. The receptors here all came from a person aged 25-80 years with non-small cell lung cancer.

In this sample, this clone turned up a few times. V usage is TRBV3-1 (or the pseudogene TRBV3-2) and J usage is TRBJ2-2; 12 nucleotides agree with TRBD2. This CDR3 comprises 18 residues. The trim removed 2 bases at V and 4 bases at J, leaving 8 bases unmatched. Per the germline V gene, CDR1 is LGHDT and CDR2 is YNNKEL (reference sequence). The CDR3 DNA is TGTGCCAGCAGCCAACCGTGGCTAGCGGGGGGGTCCACCGGGGAGCTGTTTTTT. Its protein product is CASSQPWLAGGSTGELFF.

J is TRBJ1-2 and V is TRBV25-1; a weak D match, TRBD1 (5 bases). Trimming shortened V by 2 bases and J by 5 bases, and 12 bases separated the two germline ends. The CDR3 has 14 amino acids. CDR1 MGHDK and CDR2 SYGVNS come from the germline V gene. The CDR3 nucleotides read TGTGCCAGCAGTGAAGCGGGGACGGTATATGGCTACACCTTC. Encoded protein: CASSEAGTVYGYTF.

This clone counts as medium-sized. The chain employs TRBV28 and TRBJ2-7; D might be TRBD2 (5 bases). V was clipped by 9 bases and J by 6 bases, with 15 bases between them. The CDR3 contains 12 residues. Per germline, CDR1 MDHEN and CDR2 SYDVKM. The CDR3 region is CASGLPLREQYF. The DNA for the CDR3 is TGTGCCAGTGGACTTCCTCTACGCGAGCAGTACTTC.

The chain combines TRBV11-3 with TRBJ1-1; no reliable D call. Germline V gene sequence: CDR1 SGHNT, CDR2 YENEEA. V was clipped by 0 bases and J by 2 bases, with 10 bases between them. This CDR3 region has 15 residues. The CDR3 reads CASSLDGGPNTEAFF. In DNA form, the CDR3 reads TGTGCCAGCAGCTTAGATGGCGGTCCCAACACTGAAGCTTTCTTT. The entire variable domain, with the rest obtained from reference TRBV11-3 and TRBJ1-1, is as follows: EAGVVQSPRYKIIEKKQPVAFWCNPISGHNTLYWYLQNLGQGPELLIRYENEEAVDDSQLPKDRFSAERLKGVDSTLKIQPAELGDSAVYLCASSLDGGPNTEAFFGQGTRLTVV.

The chain uses TRBV7-2 and TRBJ1-1, with a possible D match to TRBD1 (5 bases). The CDR3 covers 13 residues. V lost 0 bases and J lost 10, with 12 bases in between. Germline CDR1 is SGHTA and CDR2 is FQGNSA. CDR3 protein: CASSLAPARAAFF. The CDR3 region has the DNA TGTGCCAGCAGCTTAGCCCCAGCCAGGGCAGCTTTCTTT.

This chain connects TRBV5-1 to TRBJ2-6; D is uncertain. V lost 3 bases and J lost 1, with 5 bases in between. Germline assignment: CDR1 SGHRS and CDR2 YFSETQ. CDR3 size: 14 residues. Here the CDR3 reads CASSSSSGANVLTF. CDR3 bases: TGCGCCAGCAGCTCGAGTTCTGGGGCCAACGTCCTGACTTTC. Full variable domain (missing parts from reference TRBV5-1 and TRBJ2-6): KAGVTQTPRYLIKTRGQQVTLSCSPISGHRSVSWYQQTPGQGLQFLFEYFSETQRNKGNFPGRFSGRQFSNSRSEMNVSTLELGDSALYLCASSSSSGANVLTFGAGSRLTVL.

The table lists this clone with a count of one. The rearrangement links TRBV27 to TRBJ1-5; 7 positions agree with TRBD1. Germline lookup yields CDR1 MNHEY and CDR2 SMNVEV (reference sequence). With V trimmed by 4 bases and J by 11 bases, 11 bases remained unmatched. The CDR3 runs to 14 residues. This chain's CDR3 is CASSSGTVGKAQHF. In DNA, the CDR3 is TGTGCCAGCAGTTCCGGGACAGTGGGGAAGGCCCAGCATTTT.

The chain is built from TRBV7-6 and TRBJ2-2; possible D gene TRBD2, 5 bases. Germline CDR1 is SGHVS and CDR2 is FNYEAQ. This CDR3 comprises 17 residues. The V and J ends lost 0 bases and 2 bases respectively, with 13 bases between them. This CDR3 is CASSLALGLANTGELFF. The CDR3 DNA sequence: TGTGCCAGCAGCTTAGCGCTAGGGCTAGCCAACACCGGGGAGCTGTTTTTT.

This clone was found a few times. The V and J genes are TRBV6-6 and TRBJ2-1; D may match TRBD1 or TRBD2 (5 bases each). Germline assignment: CDR1 MNHNY and CDR2 SVGAGI (reference sequence). CDR3 length equals 15 residues. The ends were cut back, 3 bases at V and 8 bases at J, with 17 bases in the middle. The chain's CDR3 is CASSYEAQAGDEQFF. Written as DNA, the CDR3 is TGTGCCAGCAGTTATGAGGCACAGGCGGGCGATGAGCAGTTCTTC.

This chain connects TRBV24-1 to TRBJ2-3; no firm D call. Germline-derived CDR1 and CDR2 are KGHDR and SFDVKD. The CDR3 has 14 amino acids. The V and J ends lost 4 bases and 4 bases respectively, with 11 bases between them. DNA for the CDR3: TGTGCCACCAGTGACCCCCGTGGGGCAGATACGCAGTATTTT. This sequence encodes CATSDPRGADTQYF.

This chain links TRBV28 with TRBJ1-2; D remains unclear. Trimming cost V 3 bases and J 2 bases, with 4 bases left between them. Looked up from germline, CDR1 is MDHEN and CDR2 is SYDVKM. The CDR3 consists of 12 residues. The CDR3 is CASSLGNYGYTF. CDR3 DNA: TGTGCCAGCAGTTTGGGCAACTATGGCTACACCTTC.

The rearrangement uses TRBV19 and TRBJ2-7, with 9 bases identical to TRBD1. From germline, CDR1 is LNHDA and CDR2 SQIVND (reference sequence). Germline trimming cut 3 bases from V and 3 bases from J; bases unmatched to any gene: 15. CDR3 length: 18 amino acids. The CDR3 protein is CASSIGPGQGLVDYEQYF. The CDR3 DNA sequence: TGTGCCAGTAGTATCGGGCCGGGACAGGGTTTAGTAGACTACGAGCAGTACTTC.

The chain carries TRBV28 and TRBJ2-7; D perhaps matches TRBD2 (5 bases). Trimming cost V 6 bases and J 3 bases, with 15 bases left between them. The CDR3 loop spans 14 amino acids. Germline assignment: CDR1 MDHEN and CDR2 SYDVKM. As DNA, the CDR3 is TGTGCCAGCAGCTATCTTAGTCGGGGCTACGAGCAGTACTTC. Encoded protein: CASSYLSRGYEQYF.

The chain couples TRBV3-1 (or the pseudogene TRBV3-2) to TRBJ2-1, with D perhaps being TRBD1 or TRBD2 (5 bases each). V was trimmed by 0 bases and J by 3 bases, leaving 12 bases between them. Germline V gene lookup returns CDR1 LGHDT and CDR2 YNNKEL (reference sequence). The CDR3 has 16 amino acids. CDR3 amino acids: CASSQDGTFYYNEQFF. The CDR3 nucleotides are TGTGCCAGCAGCCAAGACGGGACGTTTTACTACAATGAGCAGTTCTTC.

The rearrangement links TRBV7-8 to TRBJ2-1; possibly TRBD1 or TRBD2 for D (6 bases each). With 3 bases removed from V and 7 bases from J, the gap between germline ends came to 25 bases. This CDR3 has 18 residues. Germline V CDR1 and CDR2: SGHVS, FQNEAQ. CDR3 protein: CASSLATSVRGAGNEQFF. The CDR3 nucleotides are TGTGCCAGCAGCTTGGCCACCTCCGTAAGGGGGGCGGGTAATGAGCAGTTCTTC.

This clone has only one observation. The rearrangement links TRBV11-3 to TRBJ2-1, with D tentatively TRBD1 (6 bases). Per germline, CDR1 SGHNT and CDR2 YENEEA. The CDR3 has 13 residues. V lost 5 bases to trimming and J lost 8 bases, with 13 bases between them. CDR3 in amino acids: CASSPQGKHEQFF. The CDR3 DNA follows: TGTGCCAGCAGCCCGCAGGGGAAGCATGAGCAGTTCTTC.

This chain joins TRBV19 and TRBJ2-3; 10 bases are a match to TRBD2. Germline CDR1 reads LNHDA; CDR2 reads SQIVND (reference sequence). The length of the CDR3 is 15 residues. V lost 7 bases and J lost 3; bases outside the gene matches: 7. The CDR3 DNA reads TGTGCCAGTACCGCTCCGGGACTAGCGACAGATACGCAGTATTTT. Amino acids: CASTAPGLATDTQYF.

The chain uses TRBV2 and TRBJ1-5; unclear D gene. From germline, CDR1 is SNHLY and CDR2 FYNNEI. Trimming cost V 8 bases and J 6 bases, with 14 bases left between them. The CDR3 loop spans 13 amino acids. The CDR3 DNA reads as TGTGCCAGCTATACCGGACTTGGTCAGCCCCAGCATTTT. As protein: CASYTGLGQPQHF.

The gene calls are TRBV7-2 and TRBJ2-7; TRBD2 is a possible D gene (6 bases). CDR1 is SGHTA and CDR2 is FQGNSA in the germline V gene. The CDR3 is made up of 16 amino acids. Trimming removed 1 base at V and 3 bases at J, with 16 bases between. The CDR3 DNA is TGTGCCAGCAGCTTAGGGAGGCGGGGTCAAGTCTACGAGCAGTACTTC. Amino acids: CASSLGRRGQVYEQYF.

This rearrangement joins TRBV7-9 to TRBJ2-5, with D tentatively TRBD2 (6 bases). Germline V gene lookup returns CDR1 SEHNR and CDR2 FQNEAQ (reference sequence). V lost 2 bases to trimming and J lost 2 bases, with 12 bases between them. This CDR3 is built from 15 residues. CDR3 sequence reads: CASSLRGMGQETQYF. CDR3 DNA: TGTGCCAGCAGCTTACGGGGGATGGGTCAAGAGACCCAGTACTTC.

This clone was recorded once. The genes are TRBV3-1 (or the pseudogene TRBV3-2) and TRBJ2-7, with a possible D match to TRBD2 (6 bases). V lost 1 base to trimming and J lost 3 bases, with 22 bases between them. From germline, CDR1 is LGHDT and CDR2 YNNKEL (reference sequence). CDR3 length equals 18 residues. CDR3 loop: CASSQATQLAPFFYEQYF. CDR3 in DNA: TGTGCCAGCAGCCAAGCTACCCAACTAGCCCCATTCTTCTACGAGCAGTACTTC.

The chain has TRBV24-1 and TRBJ2-5; 7 nucleotides match TRBD1. CDR3 size: 16 residues. Germline CDR1 is KGHDR and CDR2 is SFDVKD. Trimming at V came to 3 bases and at J to 1 base, leaving 7 bases not matched to a gene. The CDR3 region is CATSDTWDRTQETQYF. CDR3 DNA: TGTGCCACCAGTGATACGTGGGACAGAACCCAAGAGACCCAGTACTTC.

J is TRBJ2-5 and V is TRBV5-6; 11 nucleotides match TRBD2. The CDR3 spans 15 residues. Trimming cost V 4 bases and J 5 bases; bases outside gene matches: 7. Germline loops: CDR1 SGHDT, CDR2 YYEEEE. The CDR3 loop reads CASSRTSGGWETQYF. DNA of the CDR3: TGTGCCAGCAGCCGCACTAGCGGGGGTTGGGAGACCCAGTACTTC.

V is TRBV2 and J is TRBJ2-1, with 12 nucleotides matching TRBD2. The J segment lost 2 bases and the V segment lost 2 bases, leaving 1 base of the junction unmatched. Germline V gene data show CDR1 as SNHLY and CDR2 as FYNNEI. The CDR3 spans 16 residues. The CDR3 bases are TGTGCCAGCAGTGAATGGACTAGCGGGGCCTACAATGAGCAGTTCTTC. Amino acid sequence: CASSEWTSGAYNEQFF.

Comment on this clone: The junction departs from the called germline gene at one end, perhaps through a read error. The CDR3 spells CASRYWEDTEAFF. In DNA form, the CDR3 reads TGTGCCAGCAGGTACTGGGAGGATACTGAAGCTTTCTTT. The rearrangement uses TRBV6-5 and TRBJ1-1, with D unresolved. There are 13 residues in the CDR3. Germline V gives CDR1 MNHEY, CDR2 SVGAGI.